What follows are 12 T cell receptor beta chains derived from one specimen sequenced in a study of blood T cell repertoires in COVID-19. Assay: immunoSEQ multiplex PCR; the TCRdb copy retains only in-frame clones and omits some. The table shows 140,000 to 150,000 clones, with around nine tenths occurring only once. Material: peripheral blood. Receptors were obtained from a woman aged 45-60 years with active or convalescent COVID-19.

The rearrangement joins TRBV5-4 to TRBJ2-6, with 7 nucleotides matching TRBD1. From germline, CDR1 is SGHNT and CDR2 YYREEE (reference sequence). With 5 bases clipped from V and 3 bases from J, the junction kept 5 bases outside the gene matches. This CDR3 is 15 amino acids long. CDR3: CASRHGTDGANVLTF. Here the CDR3 DNA reads TGTGCCAGCAGGCATGGGACAGATGGGGCCAACGTCCTGACTTTC. The whole variable domain, remainder taken from reference TRBV5-4 and TRBJ2-6, is ETGVTQSPTHLIKTRGQQVTLRCSSQSGHNTVSWYQQALGQGPQFIFQYYREEENGRGNFPPRFSGLQFPNYSSELNVNALELDDSALYLCASRHGTDGANVLTFGAGSRLTVL.

V is TRBV9 and J is TRBJ1-3; D unclear. The CDR3 spans 15 residues. The germline gives CDR1 SGDLS, CDR2 YYNGEE. Deletions cut 0 bases from V and 3 bases from J, with 10 bases between. In DNA, the CDR3 is TGTGCCAGCAGCGTAGATCTGCCGGGTGGAAACACCATATATTTT. Amino acid sequence: CASSVDLPGGNTIYF. Variable domain in full (rest from reference TRBV9 and TRBJ1-3): DSGVTQTPKHLITATGQRVTLRCSPRSGDLSVYWYQQSLDQGLQFLIQYYNGEERAKGNILERFSAQQFPDLHSELNLSSLELGDSALYFCASSVDLPGGNTIYFGEGSWLTVV.

This clone has only one observation. The V call is TRBV7-2, the J call TRBJ2-1, with a tentative D call TRBD2 (6 bases). In germline, CDR1 is SGHTA, CDR2 FQGNSA. V lost 5 bases and J 5 bases, leaving 16 bases between the germline ends. This CDR3 region has 15 residues. The CDR3 protein is CASSPSPGVNNEQFF. CDR3 bases: TGTGCCAGCAGCCCCTCTCCGGGGGTCAACAATGAGCAGTTCTTC.

This CDR3 reads CASSYSGTGVNEQYF. CDR3 DNA: TGTGCCAGCAGCTATTCCGGGACAGGGGTGAACGAGCAGTACTTC. The V and J genes are TRBV6-2 or TRBV6-3 and TRBJ2-7; 10 bases are a match to TRBD1. V trimming: 6 bases; J trimming: 5 bases; junction bases outside the gene matches: 10. The CDR3 is 15 amino acids. Germline lookup yields CDR1 MNHEY and CDR2 SVGEGT.

This chain uses TRBV7-8 with TRBJ1-4, with D unresolved. Germline CDR1 reads SGHVS; CDR2 reads FQNEAQ. The V end was cut by 8 bases, the J end by 0 bases, with 19 bases between. CDR3 length: 17 amino acids. CDR3 region: CASGFRAADSTNEKLFF. The CDR3 bases are TGTGCCAGCGGATTCCGTGCCGCCGACTCAACTAATGAAAAACTGTTTTTT.

V gene TRBV27 combines with J gene TRBJ2-7; 7 bases map to TRBD2. This CDR3 region has 13 residues. Germline V gene data show CDR1 as MNHEY and CDR2 as SMNVEV (reference sequence). Germline trimming cut 4 bases from V and 2 bases from J; bases unmatched to any gene: 2. Here the CDR3 DNA reads TGTGCCAGCAGTTATGGGGGGGCCTACGAGCAGTACTTC. It encodes CASSYGGAYEQYF.

CDR3 sequence (DNA): TGTGCCAGCAGCCAAGTTCTCCACGAGCAGTACTTC. It specifies CASSQVLHEQYF. The chain recombines TRBV3-1 (or the pseudogene TRBV3-2) with TRBJ2-7; no reliable D call. V shed 1 base and J shed 5 bases, with 6 bases lying between them. This CDR3 comprises 12 residues. Germline V lookup: CDR1 LGHDT, CDR2 YNNKEL (reference sequence).

The chain couples TRBV3-1 (or the pseudogene TRBV3-2) to TRBJ1-6; no definite D call. V gave up 1 base and J gave up 4 bases, with 14 bases separating them. The CDR3 length is 17 residues. CDR1 is LGHDT, CDR2 YNNKEL, per germline (reference sequence). CDR3 sequence reads: CASSQGPSAGYNSPLHF. The CDR3 region has the DNA TGTGCCAGCAGCCAAGGGCCCTCAGCAGGATATAATTCACCCCTCCACTTT.

The rearrangement uses TRBV24-1 and TRBJ2-5; unclear D gene. Per the germline V gene, CDR1 is KGHDR and CDR2 is SFDVKD. The CDR3 is 12 residues long. The ends were cut back, 4 bases at V and 7 bases at J, with 9 bases in the middle. The CDR3 DNA reads as TGTGCCACCAGTGACATGGTCGGGACCCAGTACTTC. This sequence encodes CATSDMVGTQYF.

CDR3 bases: TGTGCCAGCAGCCCTGGACTAGCGGGAGGTCTGAGCTCCTACGAGCAGTACTTC. Translated, it gives CASSPGLAGGLSSYEQYF. This chain uses TRBV5-4 with TRBJ2-7; TRBD2 agrees at 14 bases. The CDR3 covers 18 residues. Germline V gives CDR1 SGHNT, CDR2 YYREEE (reference sequence). Trimming took 4 bases from V and 0 from J; bases not matched to a gene: 9.

The CDR3 spells CASSFVAGHDTQYF. Here the CDR3 DNA reads TGTGCCAGCAGTTTCGTCGCGGGGCACGATACGCAGTATTTT. The chain joins TRBV28 to TRBJ2-3; tentative D call: TRBD2 (6 bases). The CDR3 contains 14 residues. V was pared by 3 bases and J by 6 bases, with 13 bases between. The germline gives CDR1 MDHEN, CDR2 SYDVKM.

J is TRBJ2-7 and V is TRBV30; TRBD1 aligns across 8 bases. V shed 3 bases, J shed 5 bases, and the junction held 12 bases outside the gene matches. The CDR3 has 15 amino acids. Germline CDR1 GTSNPN, CDR2 SVGIG (reference sequence). As DNA, the CDR3 is TGTGCCTGGAGACAGGGGGTCGGAATTTGGGACGAGCAGTACTTC. It yields the protein CAWRQGVGIWDEQYF.